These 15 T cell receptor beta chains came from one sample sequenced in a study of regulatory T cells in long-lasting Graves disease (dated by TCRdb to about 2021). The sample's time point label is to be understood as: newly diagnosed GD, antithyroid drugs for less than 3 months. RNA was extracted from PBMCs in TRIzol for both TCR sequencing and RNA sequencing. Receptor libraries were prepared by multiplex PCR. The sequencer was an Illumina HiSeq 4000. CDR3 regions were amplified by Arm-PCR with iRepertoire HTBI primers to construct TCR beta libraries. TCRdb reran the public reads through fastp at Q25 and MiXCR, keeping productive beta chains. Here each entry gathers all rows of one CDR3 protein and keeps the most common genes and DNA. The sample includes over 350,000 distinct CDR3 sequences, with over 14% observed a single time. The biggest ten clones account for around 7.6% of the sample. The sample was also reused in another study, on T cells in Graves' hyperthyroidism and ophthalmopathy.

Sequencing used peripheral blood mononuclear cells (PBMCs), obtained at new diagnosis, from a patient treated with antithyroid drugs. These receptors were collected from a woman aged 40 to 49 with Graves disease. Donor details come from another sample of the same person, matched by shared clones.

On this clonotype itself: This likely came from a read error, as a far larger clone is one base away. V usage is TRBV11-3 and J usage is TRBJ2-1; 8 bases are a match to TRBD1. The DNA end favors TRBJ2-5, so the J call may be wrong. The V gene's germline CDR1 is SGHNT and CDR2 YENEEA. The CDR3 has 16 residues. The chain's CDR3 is CASSLADRDHQETQYF. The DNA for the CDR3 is TGTGCCAGCAGCTTAGCGGACAGGGACCACCAAGAGACCCAGTACTTC.

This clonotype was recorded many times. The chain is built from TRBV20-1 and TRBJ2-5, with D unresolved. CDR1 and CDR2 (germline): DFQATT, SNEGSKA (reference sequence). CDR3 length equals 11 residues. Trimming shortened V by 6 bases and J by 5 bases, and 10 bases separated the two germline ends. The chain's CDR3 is CSAPIGETQYF. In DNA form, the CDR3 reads TGCAGTGCACCAATTGGGGAGACCCAGTACTTC.

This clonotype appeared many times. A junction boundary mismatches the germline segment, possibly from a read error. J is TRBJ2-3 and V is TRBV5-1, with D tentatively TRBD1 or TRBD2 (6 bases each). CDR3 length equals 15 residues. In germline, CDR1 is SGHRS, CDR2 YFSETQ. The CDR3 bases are TGTGCCAGCAGCTTAAGGGGGACTAGCACAGATACGCAGTATTTT. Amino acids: CASSLRGTSTDTQYF.

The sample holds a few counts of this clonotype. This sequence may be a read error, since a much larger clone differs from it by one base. The CDR3 DNA reads as TGTGCCAGCAGTGTTATCAAGAGCTCCTACAATAAGCAGTCCTTC. It translates to CASSVIKSSYNKQSF. The chain couples TRBV2 to TRBJ2-1; D gene unclear. The CDR3 runs 15 residues. Germline CDR1 and CDR2: SNHLY and FYNNEI.

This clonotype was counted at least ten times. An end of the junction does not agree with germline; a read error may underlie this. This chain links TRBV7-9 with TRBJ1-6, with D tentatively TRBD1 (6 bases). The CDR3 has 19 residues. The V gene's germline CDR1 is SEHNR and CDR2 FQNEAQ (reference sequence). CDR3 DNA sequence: TGCGCCAGCAGCTTAAGGCCCCAGGGAACAGGGCGTTCTAATTCACCCCTCCACTTT. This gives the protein CASSLRPQGTGRSNSPLHF.

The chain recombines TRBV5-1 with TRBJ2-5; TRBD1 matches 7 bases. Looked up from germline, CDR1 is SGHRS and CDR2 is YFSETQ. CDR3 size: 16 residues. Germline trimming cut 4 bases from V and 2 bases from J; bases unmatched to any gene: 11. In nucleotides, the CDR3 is TGCGCCAGCAGCCGGGACAGCGAAATTAGGCAAGAGACCCAGTACTTC. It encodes CASSRDSEIRQETQYF.

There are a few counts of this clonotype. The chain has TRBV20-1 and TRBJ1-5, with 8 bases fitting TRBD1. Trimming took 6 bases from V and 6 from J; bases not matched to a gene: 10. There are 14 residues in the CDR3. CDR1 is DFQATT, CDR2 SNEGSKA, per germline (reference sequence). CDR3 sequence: CSAKDSGGGQPQHF. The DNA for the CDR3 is TGCAGTGCCAAAGACTCAGGGGGCGGTCAGCCCCAGCATTTT.

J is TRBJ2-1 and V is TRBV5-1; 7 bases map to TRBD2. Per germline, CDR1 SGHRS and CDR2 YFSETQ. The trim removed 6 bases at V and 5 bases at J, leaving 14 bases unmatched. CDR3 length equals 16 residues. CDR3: CASNLGGLAVDNEQFF. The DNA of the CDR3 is TGCGCCAGCAATCTCGGAGGTCTAGCGGTAGACAATGAGCAGTTCTTC.

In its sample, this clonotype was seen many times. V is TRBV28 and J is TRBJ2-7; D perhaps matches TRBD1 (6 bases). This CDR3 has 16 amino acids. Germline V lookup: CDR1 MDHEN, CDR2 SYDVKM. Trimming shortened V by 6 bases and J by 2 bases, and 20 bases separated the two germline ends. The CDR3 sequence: CASRRIGQQRTYEQYF. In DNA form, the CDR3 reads TGTGCCAGCAGAAGAATCGGACAGCAGAGGACCTACGAGCAGTACTTC.

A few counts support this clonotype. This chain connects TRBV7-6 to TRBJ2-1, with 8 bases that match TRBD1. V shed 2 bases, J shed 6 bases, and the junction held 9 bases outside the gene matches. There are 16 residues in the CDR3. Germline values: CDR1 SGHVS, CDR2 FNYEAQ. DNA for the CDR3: TGTGCCAGCAGCTTAAGTGTTTCAGGGGGCATCAATGAGCAGTTCTTC. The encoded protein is CASSLSVSGGINEQFF.

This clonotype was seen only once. The CDR3 sequence is CASSRPGGYTGELFF. The CDR3 DNA reads TGTGCCAGCAGTAGACCGGGAGGATACACCGGGGAGCTGTTTTTT. The chain couples TRBV2 to TRBJ2-2; 7 bases align to TRBD2. Per germline, CDR1 SNHLY and CDR2 FYNNEI. Trimming cost V 5 bases and J 3 bases; bases outside gene matches: 6. This CDR3 has 15 amino acids.

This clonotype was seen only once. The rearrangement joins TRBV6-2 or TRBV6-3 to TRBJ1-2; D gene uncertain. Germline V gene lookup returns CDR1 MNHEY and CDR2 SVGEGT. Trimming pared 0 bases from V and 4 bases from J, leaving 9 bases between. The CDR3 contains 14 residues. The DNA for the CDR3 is TGTGCCAGCAGTTACTCTCCAGAGTCCTATGGCTACACCTTC. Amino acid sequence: CASSYSPESYGYTF.

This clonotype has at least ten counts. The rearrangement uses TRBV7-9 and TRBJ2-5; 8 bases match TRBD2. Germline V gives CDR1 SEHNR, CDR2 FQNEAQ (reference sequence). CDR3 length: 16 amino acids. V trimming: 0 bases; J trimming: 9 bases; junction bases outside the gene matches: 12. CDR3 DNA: TGTGCCAGCAGCTTAGCTAGCGGGGATCTGGTCGCGGCCCAGTACTTC. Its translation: CASSLASGDLVAAQYF. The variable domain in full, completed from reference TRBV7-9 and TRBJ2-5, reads DTGVSQNPRHKITKRGQNVTFRCDPISEHNRLYWYRQTLGQGPEFLTYFQNEAQLEKSRLLSDRFSAERPKGSFSTLEIQRTEQGDSAMYLCASSLASGDLVAAQYFGPGTRLLVL.

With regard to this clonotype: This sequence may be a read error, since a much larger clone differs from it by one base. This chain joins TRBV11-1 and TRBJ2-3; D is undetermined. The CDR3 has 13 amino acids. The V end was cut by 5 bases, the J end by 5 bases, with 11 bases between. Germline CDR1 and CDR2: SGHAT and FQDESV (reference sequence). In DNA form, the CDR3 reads TGTGCCAGCAGCCCGACCGTTGGAGATACGCAGTATTTT. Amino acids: CASSPTVGDTQYF.

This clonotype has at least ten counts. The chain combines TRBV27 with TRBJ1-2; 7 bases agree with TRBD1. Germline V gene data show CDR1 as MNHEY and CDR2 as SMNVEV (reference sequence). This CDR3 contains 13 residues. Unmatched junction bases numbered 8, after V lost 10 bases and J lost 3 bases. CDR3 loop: CATRQGRDYGYTF. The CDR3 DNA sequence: TGTGCCACCCGACAGGGTCGAGACTATGGCTACACCTTC.